The 11 T cell receptor beta chains in this list originate from one sample, sequenced in a study of blood T cell repertoires in COVID-19. Assay: immunoSEQ multiplex PCR; the TCRdb copy retains only in-frame clones and omits some. The repertoire includes about 150,000 clones, around 84% of them detected once, and 0.58% sits in the top ten. The sequencing input was peripheral blood. Receptors originate from a man in his 60s with COVID-19, enrolled during active disease.

This rearrangement joins TRBV7-8 to TRBJ2-7, with a tentative D call TRBD1 (6 bases). Germline values: CDR1 SGHVS, CDR2 FQNEAQ. The CDR3 has 14 amino acids. V was pared by 4 bases and J by 7 bases, with 17 bases between. CDR3 nucleotide sequence: TGTGCCAGCAGCTACAGGGAACCGGGACGGGAGCAGTACTTC. Its protein product is CASSYREPGREQYF.

The chain carries TRBV6-1 and TRBJ2-1; the match to TRBD1 covers 12 bases. With 0 bases clipped from V and 9 bases from J, the junction kept 3 bases outside the gene matches. Germline CDR1 MNHNS, CDR2 SASEGT. The CDR3 is 15 residues long. CDR3 sequence reads: CASSEAGTGGLEQFF. CDR3 sequence (DNA): TGTGCCAGCAGTGAAGCGGGGACAGGGGGCCTTGAGCAGTTCTTC.

The chain carries TRBV4-3 and TRBJ1-1, with 10 bases identical to TRBD1. J lost 3 bases, V lost 3 bases, and 4 bases had no gene match. CDR1 is LGHNA and CDR2 is YSLEER in the germline V gene. This CDR3 is built from 15 residues. In nucleotides, the CDR3 is TGCGCCAGCAGCCAGCCGGGACAGGGGTACACTGAAGCTTTCTTT. It translates to CASSQPGQGYTEAFF.

A few counts support this clone. The chain couples TRBV6-4 to TRBJ2-7, with 8 bases identical to TRBD1. The CDR3 spans 15 residues. After removal of 3 bases from V and 7 bases from J, the junction contained 11 bases not matched to a gene. The germline CDR1 and CDR2 sequences are MRHNA and SNTAGT. The CDR3 sequence is CASSEGGQGAREQYF. The CDR3 DNA is TGTGCCAGCAGTGAAGGGGGGCAGGGGGCTCGGGAGCAGTACTTC.

The gene calls are TRBV6-2 or TRBV6-3 and TRBJ2-2; 11 nucleotides align to TRBD2. Unmatched junction bases numbered 18, after V lost 0 bases and J lost 9 bases. The CDR3 is 20 amino acids. Germline V gene sequence: CDR1 MNHEY, CDR2 SVGEGT. CDR3 nucleotide sequence: TGTGCCAGCAGTTACTCCGGCCTAGCGGGAGGACGAGTAAGAGGTCGGGAGCTGTTTTTT. Translating gives CASSYSGLAGGRVRGRELFF.

This rearrangement joins TRBV6-4 to TRBJ2-3, with D tentatively TRBD2 (5 bases). The germline CDR1 and CDR2 sequences are MRHNA and SNTAGT. This CDR3 contains 17 residues. V was cut by 6 bases and J by 3 bases, with 22 bases left in between. In DNA, the CDR3 is TGTGCCAGCAGCGTTGAGGGTGCAGGAACTTTAACAGATACGCAGTATTTT. It translates to CASSVEGAGTLTDTQYF.

V gene TRBV25-1 combines with J gene TRBJ1-4; TRBD1 is a possible D gene (5 bases). The V gene's germline CDR1 is MGHDK and CDR2 SYGVNS. Trimming pared 2 bases from V and 8 bases from J, leaving 18 bases between. CDR3 length: 16 amino acids. CDR3 coding DNA: TGTGCCAGCAGTGAAATCCGGGGACTACTGGGGGAAAAACTGTTTTTT. Translation gives CASSEIRGLLGEKLFF. The full variable domain, in which reference TRBV25-1 and TRBJ1-4 provide the parts outside the CDR3, is EADIYQTPRYLVIGTGKKITLECSQTMGHDKMYWYQQDPGMELHLIHYSYGVNSTEKGDLSSESTVSRIRTEHFPLTLESARPSHTSQYLCASSEIRGLLGEKLFFGSGTQLSVL.

CDR3 in DNA: TGTGCCAGCAGCCGACTAGCTGGGAAATACAATGAGCAGTTCTTC. This gives the protein CASSRLAGKYNEQFF. The chain joins TRBV5-6 to TRBJ2-1, with 7 nucleotides matching TRBD2. The V segment lost 4 bases and the J segment 4 bases; nucleotides outside the gene matches: 8. The germline gives CDR1 SGHDT, CDR2 YYEEEE. This CDR3 spans 15 amino acids.

The V and J genes are TRBV15 and TRBJ2-1; maybe TRBD2 (7 bases). CDR3 length equals 17 residues. CDR1 is LNHNV and CDR2 is YYDKDF in the germline V gene (reference sequence). The ends were cut back, 1 base at V and 7 bases at J, with 20 bases in the middle. For the CDR3, the DNA is TGTGCCACCAGCAGAGGGGGGGGCGGGAGAGCCTCGAATGAGCAGTTCTTC. Translating gives CATSRGGGGRASNEQFF.

V and J are TRBV24-1 and TRBJ2-2; possible D gene TRBD1, 6 bases. CDR3 size: 17 residues. The germline gives CDR1 KGHDR, CDR2 SFDVKD. Trimming cost V 3 bases and J 0 bases, with 13 bases left between them. CDR3 sequence reads: CATSDVTGAANTGELFF. The CDR3, as DNA: TGTGCCACCAGTGATGTGACAGGCGCAGCGAACACCGGGGAGCTGTTTTTT.

This clone appeared once. The gene calls are TRBV2 and TRBJ1-6; D call uncertain. Trimming shortened V by 3 bases and J by 4 bases, and 4 bases separated the two germline ends. From germline, CDR1 is SNHLY and CDR2 FYNNEI. The CDR3 contains 13 residues. The CDR3 sequence: CASSDRYNSPLHF. The DNA for the CDR3 is TGTGCCAGCAGTGATAGATATAATTCACCCCTCCACTTT.